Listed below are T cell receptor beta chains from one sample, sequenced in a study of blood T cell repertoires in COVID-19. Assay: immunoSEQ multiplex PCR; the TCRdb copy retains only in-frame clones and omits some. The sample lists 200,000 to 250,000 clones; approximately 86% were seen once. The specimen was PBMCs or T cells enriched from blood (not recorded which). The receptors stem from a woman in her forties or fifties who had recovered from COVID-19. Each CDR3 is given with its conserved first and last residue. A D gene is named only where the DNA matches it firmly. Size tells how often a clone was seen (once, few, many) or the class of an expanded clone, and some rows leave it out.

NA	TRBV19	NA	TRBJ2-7	TGTGCCAGTAGTCCCCGCGGCGGTTCCACCTACGAGCAGTACTTC	CASSPRGGSTYEQYF
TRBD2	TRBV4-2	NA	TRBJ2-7	TGTGCCAGCAGCCTGGGACTAGCCCTCTACGAGCAGTACTTC	CASSLGLALYEQYF
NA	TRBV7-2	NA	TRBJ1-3	TGTGCCAGCAGCTTAGGGGCAGGACGGGGAGATAGAAACACCATATATTTT	CASSLGAGRGDRNTIYF
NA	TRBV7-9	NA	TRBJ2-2	TGTGCCAGCAGCTTTTTAGCCGGGGAGCTGTTTTTT	CASSFLAGELFF
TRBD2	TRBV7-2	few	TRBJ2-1	TGTGCCAGCAGCTTAGGACTAGCGGGGTACAATGAGCAGTTCTTC	CASSLGLAGYNEQFF
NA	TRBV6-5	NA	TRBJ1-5	TGTGCCAGCAGTTACTCTCAGGGTGACCAGCCCCAGCATTTT	CASSYSQGDQPQHF
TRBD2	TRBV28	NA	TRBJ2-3	TGTGCCAGCAGTTTATGGACCGGGACTAGTCGCACAGATACGCAGTATTTT	CASSLWTGTSRTDTQYF
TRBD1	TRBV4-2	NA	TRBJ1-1	TGTGCCAGCAGCCTTGACAGGGAGAACACTGAAGCTTTCTTT	CASSLDRENTEAFF
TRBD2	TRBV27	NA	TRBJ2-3	TGTGCCAGCAGTTTAGGGATCGGGACTAGCATTAGCGATACGCAGTATTTT	CASSLGIGTSISDTQYF
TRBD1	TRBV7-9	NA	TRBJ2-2	TGTGCCAGCAGCCGACAGGGGGGAGTCGGGGAGCTGTTTTTT	CASSRQGGVGELFF
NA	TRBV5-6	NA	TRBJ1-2	TGTGCCAGCAGCTTGCCCCAGGGAGGGAACACCTTC	CASSLPQGGNTF